One and the same sample provided the 12 T cell receptor beta chains below, sequenced in a study of cytomegalovirus exposure and HLA in healthy donors. Data came from immunoSEQ multiplex PCR; TCRdb stores just in-frame clones and leaves some out. Among about 180,000 clones listed, 85% were seen once. The sequenced sample was PBMCs. These receptor sequences come from a man aged 18 to 35 in good health and CMV-seropositive.

V usage is TRBV29-1 and J usage is TRBJ2-5; a weak D match, TRBD2 (6 bases). Germline V gene lookup returns CDR1 SQVTM and CDR2 ANQGSEA. The CDR3 consists of 13 residues. Trimming took 4 bases from V and 2 from J, leaving 11 bases between them. The CDR3 is CSVAGEVQETQYF. CDR3 bases: TGCAGCGTTGCGGGGGAGGTACAAGAGACCCAGTACTTC.

The chain joins TRBV6-1 to TRBJ2-7, with 7 bases lining up with TRBD1. CDR3 size: 14 residues. Germline lookup yields CDR1 MNHNS and CDR2 SASEGT. Trimming removed 0 bases from V and 9 bases from J; junction bases left unmatched: 8. CDR3 protein: CASSEAGTGVWQYF. The CDR3 nucleotides read TGTGCCAGCAGTGAAGCGGGTACAGGGGTATGGCAGTACTTC.

This clone was observed once. This rearrangement joins TRBV30 to TRBJ1-1; maybe TRBD1 (6 bases). Deletions cut 4 bases from V and 11 bases from J, with 17 bases between. The CDR3 has 12 amino acids. From germline, CDR1 is GTSNPN and CDR2 SVGIG (reference sequence). In DNA form, the CDR3 reads TGTGCCTGGACCTCACCGGGACATCACGCTTTCTTT. Translated, it gives CAWTSPGHHAFF.

The rearrangement uses TRBV5-1 and TRBJ1-4; TRBD1 aligns across 10 bases. V trimming: 1 base; J trimming: 5 bases; junction bases outside the gene matches: 2. Germline assignment: CDR1 SGHRS and CDR2 YFSETQ. This CDR3 comprises 15 residues. The CDR3 sequence: CASSLPGQGNEKLFF. CDR3 DNA: TGCGCCAGCAGCTTGCCGGGACAGGGGAATGAAAAACTGTTTTTT.

To note about this clone: In the same sample, other DNA sequences code for this CDR3. The chain couples TRBV30 to TRBJ1-2; D call uncertain. The CDR3 spans 12 residues. The germline gives CDR1 GTSNPN, CDR2 SVGIG (reference sequence). V dropped 2 bases and J dropped 2 bases, with 6 bases sitting between them. Here the CDR3 DNA reads TGTGCCTGGAGTACCGGGAACTATGGCTACACCTTC. This gives the protein CAWSTGNYGYTF.

V gene TRBV5-6 combines with J gene TRBJ2-7; 7 nucleotides agree with TRBD1. V lost 4 bases to trimming and J lost 0 bases; unmatched junction nucleotides: 4. This CDR3 comprises 14 residues. Germline CDR1 is SGHDT and CDR2 is YYEEEE. CDR3 residues: CASSRQGSSYEQYF. The CDR3 coding sequence is TGTGCCAGCAGCAGACAGGGAAGCTCCTACGAGCAGTACTTC.

The genes are TRBV30 and TRBJ1-5, with D possibly matching TRBD1 (6 bases). Germline V gives CDR1 GTSNPN, CDR2 SVGIG (reference sequence). The CDR3 totals 13 residues. The V and J ends lost 2 bases and 5 bases respectively, with 10 bases between them. This CDR3 is CAWSRGFDQPQHF. CDR3 sequence (DNA): TGTGCCTGGAGTAGGGGGTTTGATCAGCCCCAGCATTTT.

The chain recombines TRBV27 with TRBJ2-7, with 9 bases that match TRBD1. Per the germline V gene, CDR1 is MNHEY and CDR2 is SMNVEV (reference sequence). The CDR3 totals 12 residues. Trimming at V came to 8 bases and at J to 5 bases, leaving 4 bases not matched to a gene. The CDR3 nucleotides read TGTGCCAGCGGGACAGGGAGGGACGAGCAGTACTTC. Its protein is CASGTGRDEQYF.

V and J are TRBV11-2 and TRBJ1-1; D ambiguous. Trimming pared 3 bases from V and 1 base from J, leaving 9 bases between. This CDR3 has 14 amino acids. Germline values: CDR1 SGHAT, CDR2 FQNNGV. The CDR3, as DNA: TGTGCCAGCAGCTTGGGCCGAAAGAACACTGAAGCTTTCTTT. As protein: CASSLGRKNTEAFF.

J is TRBJ2-7 and V is TRBV5-1; 7 positions agree with TRBD1. CDR3 length: 13 residues. With 0 bases clipped from V and 5 bases from J, the junction kept 2 bases outside the gene matches. CDR1 and CDR2 from the germline V gene are SGHRS and YFSETQ. The CDR3 region is CASSLEGTDEQYF. CDR3 DNA: TGCGCCAGCAGCTTGGAAGGGACAGACGAGCAGTACTTC.

The DNA for the CDR3 is TGTGCCAGCAGTGAACGACAGGGAGCCCTGCAGTTCTTC. Translation: CASSERQGALQFF. J is TRBJ2-1 and V is TRBV25-1; 7 positions agree with TRBD1. CDR3 length equals 13 residues. J was trimmed by 12 bases and V by 2 bases; bases with no gene match: 7. Germline CDR1 MGHDK, CDR2 SYGVNS.

The chain employs TRBV28 and TRBJ2-7; TRBD1 matches 7 bases. The J segment lost 0 bases and the V segment lost 4 bases, leaving 9 bases of the junction unmatched. Germline assignment: CDR1 MDHEN and CDR2 SYDVKM. CDR3 length: 16 residues. CDR3 DNA: TGTGCCAGCAGTTCAATACAGGGGCGAAGCTCCTACGAGCAGTACTTC. Its protein product is CASSSIQGRSSYEQYF. Full variable domain (missing parts from reference TRBV28 and TRBJ2-7): DVKVTQSSRYLVKRTGEKVFLECVQDMDHENMFWYRQDPGLGLRLIYFSYDVKMKEKGDIPEGYSVSREKKERFSLILESASTNQTSMYLCASSSIQGRSSYEQYFGPGTRLTVT.